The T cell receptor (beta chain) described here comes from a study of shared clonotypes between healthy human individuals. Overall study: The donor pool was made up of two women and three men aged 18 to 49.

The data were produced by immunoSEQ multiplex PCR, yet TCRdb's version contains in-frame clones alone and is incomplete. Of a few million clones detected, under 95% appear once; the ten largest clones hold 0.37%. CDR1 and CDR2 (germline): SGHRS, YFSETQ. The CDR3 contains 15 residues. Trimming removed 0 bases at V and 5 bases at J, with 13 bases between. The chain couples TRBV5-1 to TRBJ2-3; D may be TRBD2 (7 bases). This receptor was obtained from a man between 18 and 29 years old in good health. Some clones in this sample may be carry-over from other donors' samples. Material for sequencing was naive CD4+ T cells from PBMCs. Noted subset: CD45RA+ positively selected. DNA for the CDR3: TGCGCCAGCAGCTTGGGGCGGGGGCAGGGAGATACGCAGTATTTT. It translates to CASSLGRGQGDTQYF.